The present T cell receptor beta chain was sequenced within a study of shared clonotypes between healthy human individuals. As for the study in general: Each donor's CD8 memory used one plate, CD8 naive two, each CD4 subset three.

Trimming took 0 bases from V and 3 from J, leaving 6 bases between them. Germline loops: CDR1 SGHNT, CDR2 YENEEA. This CDR3 has 13 residues. Running of the assay took place at deep level. Sequencing was performed with immunoSEQ multiplex PCR; in TCRdb, only in-frame clones are kept and a portion is missing. The sample includes over 850,000 clones, around 82% of them seen just once. Every contributor of samples was a Caucasian grown-up residing in Nashville, Tennessee. It was into CD45RA+ naive and CD45RA-negative memory subsets that the CD4+ cells were split. This rearrangement joins TRBV11-3 to TRBJ2-7, with no clear D. The TCR originated in a man between 18 and 35 years old in good health. Some clones in this sample may be carry-over from other donors' samples. Sequencing was carried out using memory CD4+ T cells from PBMCs. The subset denotes: CD45RA-negative fraction. CDR3 sequence: CASSLDGDYEQYF. The CDR3 DNA follows: TGTGCCAGCAGCTTAGACGGTGACTACGAGCAGTACTTC. Variable domain in full (rest from reference TRBV11-3 and TRBJ2-7): EAGVVQSPRYKIIEKKQPVAFWCNPISGHNTLYWYLQNLGQGPELLIRYENEEAVDDSQLPKDRFSAERLKGVDSTLKIQPAELGDSAVYLCASSLDGDYEQYFGPGTRLTVT.